A single sample is the source of the 24 T cell receptor beta chains below, sequenced in a study of blood T cell repertoires in COVID-19. TCRdb keeps only in-frame clones here, not all; method: immunoSEQ multiplex PCR. The table shows 200,000 to 250,000 clones, with 90% occurring only once. The sequenced sample was PBMCs or T cells enriched from blood (not recorded which). The origin of the receptors is a young man who had been exposed to COVID-19.

V usage is TRBV27 and J usage is TRBJ1-2; TRBD1 agrees at 7 bases. Per germline, CDR1 MNHEY and CDR2 SMNVEV (reference sequence). V lost 5 bases to trimming and J lost 4 bases; unmatched junction nucleotides: 4. The CDR3 sequence is 13 residues long. The CDR3: CASSPWDSYGYTF. The CDR3 DNA follows: TGTGCCAGCAGTCCGTGGGACAGCTATGGCTACACCTTC.

This chain links TRBV9 with TRBJ2-5; D is perhaps TRBD1 (7 bases). Germline assignment: CDR1 SGDLS and CDR2 YYNGEE. Trimming shortened V by 4 bases and J by 3 bases, and 31 bases separated the two germline ends. This CDR3 is 20 amino acids long. The CDR3 DNA follows: TGTGCCAGCAGCCCCGGGGGCTCCGGGACAGCACCAGAAGCGGAAGAGACCCAGTACTTC. Translated, it gives CASSPGGSGTAPEAEETQYF.

The chain joins TRBV6-5 to TRBJ1-3; D is perhaps TRBD1 (6 bases). The CDR3 consists of 14 residues. Trimming took 4 bases from V and 4 from J, leaving 11 bases between them. CDR1 is MNHEY and CDR2 is SVGAGI in the germline V gene. The CDR3 nucleotides are TGTGCCAGCAGTTGGACAGTAGAAGGAAACACCATATATTTT. Its translation is CASSWTVEGNTIYF.

This clone was recorded once. The V call is TRBV23-1, the J call TRBJ2-7, with 8 nucleotides matching TRBD1. TRBV23-1 belongs to the ORF category, with a function that is uncertain. V lost 11 bases and J lost 0; bases outside the gene matches: 9. CDR3 length: 14 residues. The CDR3 bases are TGCGCCGGAACCGGACAGGGTAGCTCCTACGAGCAGTACTTC. Residues: CAGTGQGSSYEQYF.

The chain is built from TRBV3-1 (or the pseudogene TRBV3-2) and TRBJ2-6; TRBD1 aligns across 11 bases. CDR3 size: 22 residues. V lost 0 bases, J lost 1 base, and 14 bases stayed unmatched. Germline CDR1 reads LGHDT; CDR2 reads YNNKEL (reference sequence). In DNA form, the CDR3 reads TGTGCCAGCAGCCAAGATCTGGTGAAGGTAGGGACAGGGGGTTCTGGGGCCAACGTCCTGACTTTC. Translated: CASSQDLVKVGTGGSGANVLTF.

The rearrangement joins TRBV5-4 to TRBJ1-6, with a possible D match to TRBD1 (5 bases). V shed 0 bases and J shed 4 bases, with 14 bases lying between them. This CDR3 contains 17 residues. Per the germline V gene, CDR1 is SGHNT and CDR2 is YYREEE (reference sequence). The CDR3 spells CASSLAVGGFYNSPLHF. The CDR3 coding sequence is TGTGCCAGCAGCTTGGCCGTGGGGGGATTTTATAATTCACCCCTCCACTTT.

This sequence joins TRBV11-2 and TRBJ1-4; possibly TRBD1 for D (5 bases). The ends were cut back, 2 bases at V and 2 bases at J, with 18 bases in the middle. This CDR3 is 18 amino acids long. Germline V gene data show CDR1 as SGHAT and CDR2 as FQNNGV. The CDR3 is CASSLFIARGVTNEKLFF. Written as DNA, the CDR3 is TGTGCCAGCAGCTTATTCATCGCCCGGGGGGTGACTAATGAAAAACTGTTTTTT.

The sample holds a few counts of this clone. This chain connects TRBV5-5 to TRBJ1-5, with 9 bases identical to TRBD1. Germline V CDR1 and CDR2: SGHKS, YYEKEE (reference sequence). Trimming removed 4 bases from V and 6 bases from J; junction bases left unmatched: 8. The CDR3 totals 15 residues. CDR3 nucleotides: TGTGCCAGCAGCCGGGACAGGGCTTCTTCTCAGCCCCAGCATTTT. Its protein is CASSRDRASSQPQHF. The variable domain in full, with the rest retrieved from reference TRBV5-5 and TRBJ1-5, is DAGVTQSPTHLIKTRGQQVTLRCSPISGHKSVSWYQQVLGQGPQFIFQYYEKEERGRGNFPDRFSARQFPNYSSELNVNALLLGDSALYLCASSRDRASSQPQHFGDGTRLSIL.

This chain links TRBV6-5 with TRBJ1-2, with 8 bases identical to TRBD1. CDR1 is MNHEY, CDR2 SVGAGI, per germline. The ends lost 10 bases at V and 7 bases at J; junction bases unmatched: 5. The CDR3 extends over 11 amino acids. The CDR3 DNA is TGTGCCACCTCGGACAGGGTTGGCTACACCTTC. It yields the protein CATSDRVGYTF.

The rearrangement links TRBV7-6 to TRBJ1-4; D unclear. The germline CDR1 and CDR2 sequences are SGHVS and FNYEAQ. CDR3 length: 21 amino acids. The V gene lost 0 bases and the J gene lost 5 bases, with 28 bases spanning the gap. DNA of the CDR3: TGTGCCAGCAGCTTAGCGCCCTCTAGCCGGTTCCAACCCAGTGGGAATGAAAAACTGTTTTTT. Protein sequence: CASSLAPSSRFQPSGNEKLFF.

V is TRBV11-2 and J is TRBJ2-1; 9 positions agree with TRBD1. The trim removed 3 bases at V and 4 bases at J, leaving 4 bases unmatched. The CDR3 loop spans 15 amino acids. Germline CDR1 reads SGHAT; CDR2 reads FQNNGV. The CDR3 sequence is CASSFTGQGYNEQFF. CDR3 nucleotide sequence: TGTGCCAGCAGCTTTACGGGACAGGGATACAATGAGCAGTTCTTC.

V gene TRBV18 combines with J gene TRBJ1-2; 9 bases match TRBD1. Germline CDR1 and CDR2: KGHSH and LQKENI. The J segment lost 4 bases and the V segment lost 1 base, leaving 4 bases of the junction unmatched. The CDR3 loop spans 15 amino acids. CDR3: CASSPQGTGPYGYTF. CDR3 DNA: TGTGCCAGCTCACCACAAGGGACAGGGCCCTATGGCTACACCTTC.

This chain links TRBV5-5 with TRBJ1-1; D is possibly TRBD1 (5 bases). This CDR3 has 14 residues. V lost 6 bases, J lost 5 bases, and 17 bases lay in between. The V gene's germline CDR1 is SGHKS and CDR2 YYEKEE (reference sequence). CDR3 sequence (DNA): TGTGCCAGCACCTCGGGCCAGGGTTGGACTGAAGCTTTCTTT. It yields the protein CASTSGQGWTEAFF.

The gene calls are TRBV4-1 and TRBJ1-1; D possibly corresponds to TRBD1 (6 bases). The length of the CDR3 is 12 residues. V lost 1 base and J 11 bases, leaving 11 bases between the germline ends. Germline values: CDR1 MGHRA, CDR2 YSYEKL. The CDR3 reads CASSQVQGIAFF. For the CDR3, the DNA is TGCGCCAGCAGCCAAGTTCAGGGGATCGCTTTCTTT.

The chain joins TRBV19 to TRBJ1-5; 7 bases match TRBD1. Germline V gene lookup returns CDR1 LNHDA and CDR2 SQIVND (reference sequence). The CDR3 has 15 amino acids. The trim removed 5 bases at V and 1 base at J, leaving 5 bases unmatched. CDR3 in amino acids: CASSLDRESNQPQHF. The CDR3 bases are TGTGCCAGTAGTCTCGACAGGGAGAGCAATCAGCCCCAGCATTTT. Looking up the rest from reference TRBV19 and TRBJ1-5 gives the full variable domain: DGGITQSPKYLFRKEGQNVTLSCEQNLNHDAMYWYRQDPGQGLRLIYYSQIVNDFQKGDIAEGYSVSREKKESFPLTVTSAQKNPTAFYLCASSLDRESNQPQHFGDGTRLSIL.

V gene TRBV4-1 combines with J gene TRBJ2-7; a possible D gene is TRBD1 (6 bases). This CDR3 spans 15 amino acids. Trimming left V 3 bases short and J 3 bases short, with 15 bases between. CDR1 is MGHRA and CDR2 is YSYEKL in the germline V gene. CDR3 nucleotide sequence: TGCGCCAGCAGCCACAAGGCCGCAGGGGTCTACGAGCAGTACTTC. It is translated as CASSHKAAGVYEQYF.

V is TRBV5-6 and J is TRBJ2-1, with 10 positions matching TRBD1. The CDR3 is 13 residues long. V shed 3 bases, J shed 8 bases, and the junction held 2 bases outside the gene matches. Per germline, CDR1 SGHDT and CDR2 YYEEEE. The CDR3 spells CASSWDRGYEQFF. In DNA form, the CDR3 reads TGTGCCAGCAGCTGGGACAGGGGCTATGAGCAGTTCTTC.

The chain joins TRBV7-8 to TRBJ2-5, with 8 bases aligning to TRBD2. V was clipped by 11 bases and J by 2 bases; unmatched bases: 10. The CDR3 extends over 14 amino acids. Germline CDR1 SGHVS, CDR2 FQNEAQ. The CDR3 spells CAAAGGGIQETQYF. The CDR3 DNA follows: TGTGCCGCGGCGGGCGGGGGGATTCAAGAGACCCAGTACTTC.

J is TRBJ2-1 and V is TRBV27; 7 bases align to TRBD2. CDR3 length: 11 residues. J gave up 10 bases and V 5 bases, and 2 bases lay outside the gene matches. The germline gives CDR1 MNHEY, CDR2 SMNVEV (reference sequence). The CDR3 loop is CASSRSGEQFF. CDR3 nucleotides: TGTGCCAGCAGTCGTAGCGGGGAGCAGTTCTTC.

This clone has a single count. J is TRBJ1-1 and V is TRBV3-1 (or the pseudogene TRBV3-2); the D is unclear. There are 15 residues in the CDR3. The V end was cut by 0 bases, the J end by 4 bases, with 12 bases between. Germline V gene sequence: CDR1 LGHDT, CDR2 YNNKEL (reference sequence). The CDR3 region has the DNA TGTGCCAGCAGCCAAGATTTGGGCAGAAGCACTGAAGCTTTCTTT. The encoded protein is CASSQDLGRSTEAFF.

This chain uses TRBV7-2 with TRBJ2-3; 7 positions match TRBD2. Germline trimming cut 1 base from V and 2 bases from J; bases unmatched to any gene: 12. This CDR3 comprises 18 residues. CDR1 is SGHTA, CDR2 FQGNSA, per germline. The CDR3, as DNA: TGTGCCAGCAGCTTAGTTCCTTGGGGGGGGTCCGACACAGATACGCAGTATTTT. As protein: CASSLVPWGGSDTDTQYF.

The rearrangement links TRBV6-5 to TRBJ1-2, with 10 bases aligning to TRBD1. Germline-derived CDR1 and CDR2 are MNHEY and SVGAGI. V gave up 6 bases and J gave up 8 bases; unmatched junction bases: 9. This CDR3 has 14 residues. Written as DNA, the CDR3 is TGTGCCAGCAGCTCAGACAGGGGGCGCGGAGGCTACACCTTC. Protein product: CASSSDRGRGGYTF.

V is TRBV7-9 and J is TRBJ2-3, with 8 positions matching TRBD2. V lost 3 bases and J lost 2; bases outside the gene matches: 16. CDR1 and CDR2 (germline): SEHNR, FQNEAQ (reference sequence). The CDR3 spans 19 residues. The CDR3 region has the DNA TGTGCCAGCAGCTTGCCGGCAGCGGGGGAACCGAAGTTCACAGATACGCAGTATTTT. Translated: CASSLPAAGEPKFTDTQYF.

This chain uses TRBV6-5 with TRBJ2-7; no firm D call. V lost 0 bases to trimming and J lost 6 bases, with 6 bases between them. Germline V gene data show CDR1 as MNHEY and CDR2 as SVGAGI. This CDR3 is 12 amino acids long. CDR3: CASSYSNSEQYF. In DNA form, the CDR3 reads TGTGCCAGCAGTTACTCTAATTCCGAGCAGTACTTC.